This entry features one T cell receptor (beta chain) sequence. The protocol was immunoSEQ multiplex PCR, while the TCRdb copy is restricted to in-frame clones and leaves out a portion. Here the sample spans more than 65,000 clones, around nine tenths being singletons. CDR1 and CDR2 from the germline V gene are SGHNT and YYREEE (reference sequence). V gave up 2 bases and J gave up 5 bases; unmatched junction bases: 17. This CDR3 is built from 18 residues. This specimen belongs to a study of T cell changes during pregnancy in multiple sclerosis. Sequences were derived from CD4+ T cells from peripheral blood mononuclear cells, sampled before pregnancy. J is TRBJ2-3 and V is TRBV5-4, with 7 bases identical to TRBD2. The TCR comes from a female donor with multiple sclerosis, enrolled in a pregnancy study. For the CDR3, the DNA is TGTGCCAGCAGCTTAGGGTCAGCGGGGCATACCAGCGGAGATACGCAGTATTTT. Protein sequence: CASSLGSAGHTSGDTQYF.